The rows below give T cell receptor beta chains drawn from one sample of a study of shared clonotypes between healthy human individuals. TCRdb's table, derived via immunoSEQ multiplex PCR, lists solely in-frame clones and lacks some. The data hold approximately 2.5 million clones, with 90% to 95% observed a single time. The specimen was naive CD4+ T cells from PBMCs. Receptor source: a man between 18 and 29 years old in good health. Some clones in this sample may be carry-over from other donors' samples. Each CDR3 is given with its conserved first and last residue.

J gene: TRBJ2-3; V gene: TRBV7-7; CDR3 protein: CASSLGQGTDTQYF
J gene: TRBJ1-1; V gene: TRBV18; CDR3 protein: CASSPRGNEAFF
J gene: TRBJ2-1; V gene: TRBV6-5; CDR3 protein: CASSSRQGGSYNEQFF
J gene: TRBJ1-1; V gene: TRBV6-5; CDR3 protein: CASRGGLNTEAFF
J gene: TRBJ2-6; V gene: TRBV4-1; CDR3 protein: CASSQIGALSSGANVLTF
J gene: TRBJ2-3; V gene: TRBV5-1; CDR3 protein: CASSTGSTDTQYF
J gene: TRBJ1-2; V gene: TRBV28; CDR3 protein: CASSPSSLQLKAYGYTF
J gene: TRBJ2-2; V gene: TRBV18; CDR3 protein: CASSPRHSTTGELFF
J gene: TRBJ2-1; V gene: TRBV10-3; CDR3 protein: CAISSPAGGSYNEQFF
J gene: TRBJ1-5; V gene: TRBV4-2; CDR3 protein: CASSQPPGQGDQPQHF
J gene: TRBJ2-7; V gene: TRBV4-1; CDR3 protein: CASSQDFWGTYEQYF
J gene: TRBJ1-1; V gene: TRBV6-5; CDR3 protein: CASSYKENTEAFF
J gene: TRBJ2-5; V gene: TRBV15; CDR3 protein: CATSGAYQETQYF